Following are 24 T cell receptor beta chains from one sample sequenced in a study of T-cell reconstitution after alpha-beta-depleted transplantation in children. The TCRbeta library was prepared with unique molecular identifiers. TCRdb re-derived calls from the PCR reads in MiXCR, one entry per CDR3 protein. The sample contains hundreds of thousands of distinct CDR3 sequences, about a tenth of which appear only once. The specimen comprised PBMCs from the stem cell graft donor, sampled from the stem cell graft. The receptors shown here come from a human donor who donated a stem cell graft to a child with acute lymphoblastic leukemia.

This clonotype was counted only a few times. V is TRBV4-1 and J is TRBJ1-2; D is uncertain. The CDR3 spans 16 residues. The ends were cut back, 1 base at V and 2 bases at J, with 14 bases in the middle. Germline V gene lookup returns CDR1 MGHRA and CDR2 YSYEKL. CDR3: CASSQAPRLRNYGYTF. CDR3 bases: TGCGCCAGCAGCCAAGCTCCCAGGTTACGGAACTATGGCTACACCTTC.

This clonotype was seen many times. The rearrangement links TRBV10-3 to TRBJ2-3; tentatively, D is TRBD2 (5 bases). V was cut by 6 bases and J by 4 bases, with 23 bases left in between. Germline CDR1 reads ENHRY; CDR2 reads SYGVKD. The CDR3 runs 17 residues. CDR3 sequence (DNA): TGTGCCATCAGCGAGATAGTCGGGGTTTCATGGGCAGATACGCAGTATTTT. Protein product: CAISEIVGVSWADTQYF.

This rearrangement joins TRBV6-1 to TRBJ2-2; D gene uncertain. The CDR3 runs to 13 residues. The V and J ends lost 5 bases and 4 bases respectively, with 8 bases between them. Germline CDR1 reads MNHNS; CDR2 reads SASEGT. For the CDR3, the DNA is TGTGCCAGCAGTAAGGTTGGCACCGGGGAGCTGTTTTTT. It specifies CASSKVGTGELFF.

In nucleotides, the CDR3 is TGCAGCGTAAGGGGACTAGCGGCCTACAATGAGCAGTTCTTC. Translating gives CSVRGLAAYNEQFF. The gene calls are TRBV29-1 and TRBJ2-1; 11 bases agree with TRBD2. The germline gives CDR1 SQVTM, CDR2 ANQGSEA. V was clipped by 6 bases and J by 2 bases; unmatched bases: 3. This CDR3 has 14 residues.

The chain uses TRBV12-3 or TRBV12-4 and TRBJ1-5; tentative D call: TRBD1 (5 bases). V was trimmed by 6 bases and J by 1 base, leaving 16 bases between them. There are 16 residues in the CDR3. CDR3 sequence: CASSYAGRLSNQPQHF. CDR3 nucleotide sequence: TGTGCCAGCAGCTACGCGGGACGGTTAAGCAATCAGCCCCAGCATTTT.

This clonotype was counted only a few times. As DNA, the CDR3 is TGTGCCAGCAGCTTAGGGACAGGCATCAATACGCAGTATTTT. This codes for CASSLGTGINTQYF. The V gene is TRBV7-8, the J gene TRBJ2-3; 7 positions agree with TRBD1. The CDR3 sequence is 14 residues long. The J segment lost 7 bases and the V segment lost 1 base, leaving 5 bases of the junction unmatched. CDR1 is SGHVS, CDR2 FQNEAQ, per germline.

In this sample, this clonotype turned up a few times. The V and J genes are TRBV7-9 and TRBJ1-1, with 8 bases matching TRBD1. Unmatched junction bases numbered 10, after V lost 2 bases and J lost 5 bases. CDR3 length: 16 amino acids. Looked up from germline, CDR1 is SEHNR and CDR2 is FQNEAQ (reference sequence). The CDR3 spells CASSLIGQGGTTEAFF. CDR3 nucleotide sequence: TGTGCCAGCAGCTTAATCGGACAGGGAGGGACAACTGAAGCTTTCTTT.

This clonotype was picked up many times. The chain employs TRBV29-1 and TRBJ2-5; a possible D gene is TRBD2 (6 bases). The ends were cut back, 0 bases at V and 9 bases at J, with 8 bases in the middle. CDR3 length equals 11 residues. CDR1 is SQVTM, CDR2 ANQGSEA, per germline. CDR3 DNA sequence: TGCAGCGTTGAAGAGGGGGAGGCCCAGTACTTC. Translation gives CSVEEGEAQYF.

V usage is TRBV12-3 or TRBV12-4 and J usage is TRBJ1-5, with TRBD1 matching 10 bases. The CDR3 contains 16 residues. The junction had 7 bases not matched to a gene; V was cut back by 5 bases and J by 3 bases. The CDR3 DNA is TGTGCCAGCAGTAACCCGGGACAGGGGTACAATCAGCCCCAGCATTTT. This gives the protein CASSNPGQGYNQPQHF.

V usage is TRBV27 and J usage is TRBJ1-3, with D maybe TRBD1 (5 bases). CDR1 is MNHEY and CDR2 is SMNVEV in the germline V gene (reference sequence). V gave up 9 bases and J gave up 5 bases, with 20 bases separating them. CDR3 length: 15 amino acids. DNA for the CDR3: TGTGCCAGACGGTCGGGTTCGGGGGGTAGAAACACCATATATTTT. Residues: CARRSGSGGRNTIYF.

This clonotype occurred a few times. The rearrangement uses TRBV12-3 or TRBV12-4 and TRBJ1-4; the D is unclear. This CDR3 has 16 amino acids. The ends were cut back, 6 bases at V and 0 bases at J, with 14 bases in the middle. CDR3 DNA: TGTGCCAGCAGGCCCCGGGGTCCCGCAACTAATGAAAAACTGTTTTTT. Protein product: CASRPRGPATNEKLFF.

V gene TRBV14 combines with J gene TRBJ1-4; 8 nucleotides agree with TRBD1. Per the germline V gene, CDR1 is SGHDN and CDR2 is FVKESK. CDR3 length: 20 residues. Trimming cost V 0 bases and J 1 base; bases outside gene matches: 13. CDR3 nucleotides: TGTGCCAGCAGCCAAGATCCCCGACAGGGGAGGGGAGGAACTAATGAAAAACTGTTTTTT. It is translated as CASSQDPRQGRGGTNEKLFF.

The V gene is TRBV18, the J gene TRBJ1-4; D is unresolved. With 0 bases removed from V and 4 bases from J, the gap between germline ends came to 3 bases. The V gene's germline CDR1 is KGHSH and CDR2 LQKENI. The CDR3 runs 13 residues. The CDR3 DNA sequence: TGTGCCAGCTCACCACCGAATAATGAAAAACTGTTTTTT. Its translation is CASSPPNNEKLFF.

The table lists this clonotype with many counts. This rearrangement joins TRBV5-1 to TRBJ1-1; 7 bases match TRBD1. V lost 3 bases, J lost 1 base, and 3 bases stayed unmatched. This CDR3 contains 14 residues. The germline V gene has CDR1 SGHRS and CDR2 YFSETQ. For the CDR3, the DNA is TGCGCCAGCAGCTACGGGACAGAGAACACTGAAGCTTTCTTT. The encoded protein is CASSYGTENTEAFF.

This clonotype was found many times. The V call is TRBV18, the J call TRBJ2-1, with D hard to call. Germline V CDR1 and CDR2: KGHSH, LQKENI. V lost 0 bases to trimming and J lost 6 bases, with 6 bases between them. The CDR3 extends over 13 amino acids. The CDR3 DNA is TGTGCCAGCTCACCACCATTAAGCAATGAGCAGTTCTTC. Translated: CASSPPLSNEQFF.

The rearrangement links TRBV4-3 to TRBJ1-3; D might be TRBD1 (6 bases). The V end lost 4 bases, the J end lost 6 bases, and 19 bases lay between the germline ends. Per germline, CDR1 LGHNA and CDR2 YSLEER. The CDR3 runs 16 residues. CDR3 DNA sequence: TGCGCCAGCAGCCGGGAAACGAGGGGGGGCGAAAACACCATATATTTT. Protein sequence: CASSRETRGGENTIYF.

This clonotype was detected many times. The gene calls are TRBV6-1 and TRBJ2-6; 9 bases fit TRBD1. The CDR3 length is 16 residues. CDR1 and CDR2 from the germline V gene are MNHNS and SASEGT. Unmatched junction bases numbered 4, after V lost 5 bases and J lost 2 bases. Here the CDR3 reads CASSPGTGTGANVLTF. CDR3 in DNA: TGTGCCAGCAGTCCCGGGACAGGGACTGGGGCCAACGTCCTGACTTTC.

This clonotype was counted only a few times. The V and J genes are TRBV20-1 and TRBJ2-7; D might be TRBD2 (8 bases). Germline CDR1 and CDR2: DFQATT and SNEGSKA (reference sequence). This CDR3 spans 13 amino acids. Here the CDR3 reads CSGGDRRSGEQYF. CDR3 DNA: TGCAGCGGGGGGGACAGAAGGTCGGGCGAGCAGTACTTC.

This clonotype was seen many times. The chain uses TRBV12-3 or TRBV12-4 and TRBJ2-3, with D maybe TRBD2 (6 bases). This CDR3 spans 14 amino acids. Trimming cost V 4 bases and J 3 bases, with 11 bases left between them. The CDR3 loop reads CASSSGLRTDTQYF. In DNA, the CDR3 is TGTGCCAGCAGTTCGGGACTGAGGACAGATACGCAGTATTTT.

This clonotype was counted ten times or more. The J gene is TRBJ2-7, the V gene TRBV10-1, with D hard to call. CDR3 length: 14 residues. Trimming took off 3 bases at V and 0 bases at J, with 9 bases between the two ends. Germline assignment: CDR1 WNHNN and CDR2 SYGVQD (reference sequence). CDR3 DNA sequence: TGCGCCAGCAGTGACCATAGGAGCTCCTACGAGCAGTACTTC. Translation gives CASSDHRSSYEQYF.

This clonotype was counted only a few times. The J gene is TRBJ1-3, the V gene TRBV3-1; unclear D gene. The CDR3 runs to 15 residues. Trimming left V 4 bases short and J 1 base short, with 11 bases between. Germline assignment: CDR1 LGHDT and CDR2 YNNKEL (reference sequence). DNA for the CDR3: TGTGCCAGCAGCCCTAGGACGCTATCTGGAAACACCATATATTTT. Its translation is CASSPRTLSGNTIYF.

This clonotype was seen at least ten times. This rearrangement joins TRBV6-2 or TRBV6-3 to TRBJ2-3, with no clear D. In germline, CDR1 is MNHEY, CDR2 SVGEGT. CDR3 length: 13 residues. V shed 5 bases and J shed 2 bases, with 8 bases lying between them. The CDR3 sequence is CASSGPPTDTQYF. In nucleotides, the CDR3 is TGTGCCAGCAGTGGGCCACCCACAGATACGCAGTATTTT.

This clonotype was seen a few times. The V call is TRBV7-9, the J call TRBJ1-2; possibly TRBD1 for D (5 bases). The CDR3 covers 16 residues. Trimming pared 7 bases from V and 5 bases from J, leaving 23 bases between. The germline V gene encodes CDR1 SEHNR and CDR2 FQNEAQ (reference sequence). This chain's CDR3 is CASTPQGSSYIYGYTF. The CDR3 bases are TGTGCCAGCACCCCCCAGGGATCCTCGTATATATATGGCTACACCTTC.

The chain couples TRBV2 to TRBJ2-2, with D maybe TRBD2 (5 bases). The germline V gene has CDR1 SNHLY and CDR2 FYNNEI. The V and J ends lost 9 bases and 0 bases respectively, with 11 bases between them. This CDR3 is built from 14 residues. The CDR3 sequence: CARREFANTGELFF. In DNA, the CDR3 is TGTGCCAGGAGGGAGTTCGCGAACACCGGGGAGCTGTTTTTT.